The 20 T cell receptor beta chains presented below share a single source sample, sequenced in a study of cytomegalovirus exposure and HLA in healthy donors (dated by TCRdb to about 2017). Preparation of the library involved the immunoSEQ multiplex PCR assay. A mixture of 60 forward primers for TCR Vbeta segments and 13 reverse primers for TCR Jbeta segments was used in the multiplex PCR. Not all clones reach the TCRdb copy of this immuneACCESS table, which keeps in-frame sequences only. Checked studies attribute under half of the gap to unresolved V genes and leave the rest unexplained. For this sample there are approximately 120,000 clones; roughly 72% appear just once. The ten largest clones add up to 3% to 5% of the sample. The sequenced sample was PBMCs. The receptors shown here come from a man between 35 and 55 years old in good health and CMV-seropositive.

CDR3 region: CASSYVQFGSEETQYF. Written as DNA, the CDR3 is TGTGCCAGCAGTTACGTACAGTTCGGATCGGAAGAGACCCAGTACTTC. The chain employs TRBV6-5 and TRBJ2-5, with D unclear. V gave up 2 bases and J gave up 3 bases, with 16 bases separating them. The CDR3 covers 16 residues. The germline CDR1 and CDR2 sequences are MNHEY and SVGAGI.

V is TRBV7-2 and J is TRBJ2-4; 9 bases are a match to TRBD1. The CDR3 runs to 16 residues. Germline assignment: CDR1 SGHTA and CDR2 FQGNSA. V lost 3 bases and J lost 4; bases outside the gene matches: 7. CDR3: CASSFRGGQGKNIQYF. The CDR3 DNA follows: TGTGCCAGCAGCTTTAGAGGGGGACAGGGAAAAAACATTCAGTACTTC.

This chain's CDR3 is CASSDPRNPEAFF. The DNA for the CDR3 is TGTGCCAGCAGTGACCCCAGGAATCCTGAAGCTTTCTTT. The chain carries TRBV25-1 and TRBJ1-1; D ambiguous. The V gene's germline CDR1 is MGHDK and CDR2 SYGVNS. V lost 3 bases and J 6 bases, leaving 11 bases between the germline ends. This CDR3 comprises 13 residues.

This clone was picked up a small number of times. The CDR3 reads CASSKGQGRTKNIQYF. DNA of the CDR3: TGTGCCAGCAGCAAAGGACAGGGAAGGACCAAAAACATTCAGTACTTC. V and J are TRBV5-5 and TRBJ2-4, with TRBD1 matching over 8 bases. V gave up 4 bases and J gave up 2 bases; unmatched junction bases: 8. This CDR3 region has 16 residues. Germline assignment: CDR1 SGHKS and CDR2 YYEKEE (reference sequence).

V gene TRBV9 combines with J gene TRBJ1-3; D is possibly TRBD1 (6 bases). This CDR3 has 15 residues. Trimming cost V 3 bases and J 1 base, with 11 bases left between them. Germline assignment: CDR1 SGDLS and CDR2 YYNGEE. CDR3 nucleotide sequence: TGTGCCAGCAGCGGGCAGGGGATTTCTGGAAACACCATATATTTT. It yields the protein CASSGQGISGNTIYF.

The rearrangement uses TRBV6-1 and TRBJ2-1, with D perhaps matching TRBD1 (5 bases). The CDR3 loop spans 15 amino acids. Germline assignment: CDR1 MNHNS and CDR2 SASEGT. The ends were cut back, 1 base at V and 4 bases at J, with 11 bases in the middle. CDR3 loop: CASSEVRAPYNEQFF. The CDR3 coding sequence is TGTGCCAGCAGTGAAGTCAGGGCACCTTACAATGAGCAGTTCTTC.

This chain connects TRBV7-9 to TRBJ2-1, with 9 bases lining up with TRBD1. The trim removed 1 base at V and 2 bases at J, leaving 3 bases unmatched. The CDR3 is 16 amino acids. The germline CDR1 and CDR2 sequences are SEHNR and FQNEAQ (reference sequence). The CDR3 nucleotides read TGTGCCAGCAGCTTAGTCCGGGACAGGGCCTACAATGAGCAGTTCTTC. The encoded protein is CASSLVRDRAYNEQFF.

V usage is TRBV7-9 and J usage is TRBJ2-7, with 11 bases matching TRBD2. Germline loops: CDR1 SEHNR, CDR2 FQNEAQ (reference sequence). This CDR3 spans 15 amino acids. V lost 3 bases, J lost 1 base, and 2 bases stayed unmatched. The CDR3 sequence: CASSFGTSGSYEQYF. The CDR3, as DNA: TGTGCCAGCAGCTTTGGGACTAGCGGATCCTACGAGCAGTACTTC.

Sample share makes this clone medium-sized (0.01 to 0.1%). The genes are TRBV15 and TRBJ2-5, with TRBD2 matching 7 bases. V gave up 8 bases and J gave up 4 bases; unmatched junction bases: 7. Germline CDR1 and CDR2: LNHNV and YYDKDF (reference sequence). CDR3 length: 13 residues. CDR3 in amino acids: CATGGVAGETQYF. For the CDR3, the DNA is TGTGCCACCGGGGGGGTAGCGGGAGAGACCCAGTACTTC.

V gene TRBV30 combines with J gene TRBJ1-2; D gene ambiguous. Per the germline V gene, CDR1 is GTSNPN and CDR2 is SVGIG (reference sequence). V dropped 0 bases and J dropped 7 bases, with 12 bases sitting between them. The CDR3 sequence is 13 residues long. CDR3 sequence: CAWSVTAVGGYTF. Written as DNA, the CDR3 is TGTGCCTGGAGTGTTACAGCGGTGGGTGGCTACACCTTC.

The CDR3 coding sequence is TGTGCCAGCAGCTTATATGCCAGGGAGGGCTATGGCTACACCTTC. Protein product: CASSLYAREGYGYTF. This chain connects TRBV7-9 to TRBJ1-2, with D possibly TRBD1 on 5 matching bases. V was cut by 2 bases and J by 4 bases, with 14 bases left in between. CDR1 and CDR2 (germline): SEHNR, FQNEAQ (reference sequence). The CDR3 spans 15 residues.

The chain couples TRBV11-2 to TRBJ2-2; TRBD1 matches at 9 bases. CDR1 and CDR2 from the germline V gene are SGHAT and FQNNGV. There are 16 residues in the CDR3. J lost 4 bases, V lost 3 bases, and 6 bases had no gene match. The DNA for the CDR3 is TGTGCCAGCAGCTTTCCGGGACAGGGATTCACCGGGGAGCTGTTTTTT. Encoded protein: CASSFPGQGFTGELFF.

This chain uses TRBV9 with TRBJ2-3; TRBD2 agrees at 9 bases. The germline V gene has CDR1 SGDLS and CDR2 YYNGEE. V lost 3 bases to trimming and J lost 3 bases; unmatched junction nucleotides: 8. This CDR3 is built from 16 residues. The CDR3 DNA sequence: TGTGCCAGCAGCGGGTGGCGGGAGGGTTGGACAGATACGCAGTATTTT. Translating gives CASSGWREGWTDTQYF.

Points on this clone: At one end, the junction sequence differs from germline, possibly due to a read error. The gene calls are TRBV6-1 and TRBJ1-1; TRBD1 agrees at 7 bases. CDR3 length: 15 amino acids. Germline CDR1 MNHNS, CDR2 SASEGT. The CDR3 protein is CASSELTGQNAEAFF. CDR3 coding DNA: TGTGCCAGCAGTGAGCTGACAGGGCAGAACGCTGAAGCTTTCTTT.

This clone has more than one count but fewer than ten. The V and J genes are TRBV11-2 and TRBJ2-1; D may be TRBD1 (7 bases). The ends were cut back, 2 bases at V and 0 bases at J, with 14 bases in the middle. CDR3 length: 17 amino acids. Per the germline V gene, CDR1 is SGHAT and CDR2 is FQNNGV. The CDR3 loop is CASSLRSGGGSYNEQFF. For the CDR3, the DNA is TGTGCCAGCAGCTTAAGGTCAGGGGGAGGCTCCTACAATGAGCAGTTCTTC.

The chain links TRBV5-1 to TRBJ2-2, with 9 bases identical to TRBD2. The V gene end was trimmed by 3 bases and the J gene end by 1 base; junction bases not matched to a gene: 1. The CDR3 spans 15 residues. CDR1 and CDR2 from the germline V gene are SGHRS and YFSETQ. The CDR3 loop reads CASSSRGGNTGELFF. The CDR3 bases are TGCGCCAGCAGCTCGCGGGGGGGGAACACCGGGGAGCTGTTTTTT. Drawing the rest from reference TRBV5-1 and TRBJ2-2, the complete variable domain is KAGVTQTPRYLIKTRGQQVTLSCSPISGHRSVSWYQQTPGQGLQFLFEYFSETQRNKGNFPGRFSGRQFSNSRSEMNVSTLELGDSALYLCASSSRGGNTGELFFGEGSRLTVL.

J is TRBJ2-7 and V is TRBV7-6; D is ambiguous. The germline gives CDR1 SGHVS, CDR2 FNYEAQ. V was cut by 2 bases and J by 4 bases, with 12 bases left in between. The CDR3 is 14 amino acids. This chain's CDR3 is CASSLWAGEYEQYF. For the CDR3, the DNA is TGTGCCAGCAGCTTATGGGCAGGCGAGTACGAGCAGTACTTC.

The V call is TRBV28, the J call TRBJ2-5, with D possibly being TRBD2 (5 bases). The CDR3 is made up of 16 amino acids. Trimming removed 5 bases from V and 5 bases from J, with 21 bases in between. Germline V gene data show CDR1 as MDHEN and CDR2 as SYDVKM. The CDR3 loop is CASSAYGVGLMETQYF. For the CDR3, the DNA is TGTGCCAGCAGTGCATACGGGGTGGGTCTGATGGAGACCCAGTACTTC.

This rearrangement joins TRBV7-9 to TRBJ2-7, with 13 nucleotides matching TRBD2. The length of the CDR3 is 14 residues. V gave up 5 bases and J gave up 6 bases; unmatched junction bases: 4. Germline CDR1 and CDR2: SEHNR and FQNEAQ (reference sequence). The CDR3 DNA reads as TGTGCCAGCAGCACAGGGACTAGCGGGACCGAGCAGTACTTC. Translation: CASSTGTSGTEQYF.

CDR3 sequence reads: CASSQDTGGVSYEQYF. The CDR3 DNA is TGCGCCAGCAGCCAGGATACAGGGGGCGTATCCTACGAGCAGTACTTC. The chain employs TRBV4-3 and TRBJ2-7; 9 nucleotides match TRBD1. From germline, CDR1 is LGHNA and CDR2 YSLEER. The CDR3 extends over 16 amino acids. V lost 3 bases, J lost 1 base, and 7 bases stayed unmatched.